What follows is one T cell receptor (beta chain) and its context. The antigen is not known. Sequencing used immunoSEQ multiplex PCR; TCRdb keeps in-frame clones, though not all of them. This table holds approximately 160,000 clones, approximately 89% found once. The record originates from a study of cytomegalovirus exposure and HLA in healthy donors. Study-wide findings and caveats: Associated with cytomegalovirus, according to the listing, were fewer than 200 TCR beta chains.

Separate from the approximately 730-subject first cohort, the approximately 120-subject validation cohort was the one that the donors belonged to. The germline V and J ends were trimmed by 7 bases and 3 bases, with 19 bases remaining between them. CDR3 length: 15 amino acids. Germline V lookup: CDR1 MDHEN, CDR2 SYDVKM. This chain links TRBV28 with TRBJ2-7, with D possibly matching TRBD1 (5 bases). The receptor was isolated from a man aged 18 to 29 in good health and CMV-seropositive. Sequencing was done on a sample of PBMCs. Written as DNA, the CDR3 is TGTGCCAGCACGCCCGCAGGGATGAGAGGCTACGAGCAGTACTTC. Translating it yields CASTPAGMRGYEQYF. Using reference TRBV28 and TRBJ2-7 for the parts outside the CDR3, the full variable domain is DVKVTQSSRYLVKRTGEKVFLECVQDMDHENMFWYRQDPGLGLRLIYFSYDVKMKEKGDIPEGYSVSREKKERFSLILESASTNQTSMYLCASTPAGMRGYEQYFGPGTRLTVT.